This TCR beta chain derives from a study of glioma-infiltrating T cells after dendritic cell vaccination. Data came from immunoSEQ multiplex PCR; TCRdb stores just in-frame clones and leaves some out. The data show about 95,000 clones, roughly 84% seen once. The CDR3 is 14 amino acids. The germline gives CDR1 LNHDA, CDR2 SQIVND (reference sequence). Deletions cut 6 bases from V and 7 bases from J, with 16 bases between. The material was blood, obtained before dendritic cell vaccination. This chain links TRBV19 with TRBJ2-1, with D possibly TRBD2 on 5 matching bases. The TCR sequence derives from a human donor with glioblastoma. CDR3 sequence: CASRSGRTGNEQFF. The DNA of the CDR3 is TGTGCCAGTAGATCGGGCCGGACTGGGAATGAGCAGTTCTTC.